This T cell receptor (beta chain) stems from a study of CD8+ T cells in alopecia areata. For the study at large: At a dose of 5 to 10 mg twice daily, oral tofacitinib was given to treated patients.

General study points: Possibly because of HLA-related factors, TCR sharing was less clear across patients than in mice.

The CDR3 covers 17 residues. Per germline, CDR1 SGDLS and CDR2 YYNGEE. Deletions cut 1 base from V and 3 bases from J, with 16 bases between. Comments on this clone: Its antigen remains unknown.

RNA was extracted and reverse transcribed into cDNA as the sequencing template. Profiling relied on immunoSEQ multiplex PCR, and the TCRdb table lists in-frame clones only, not all of them. The repertoire holds some 120,000 clones, with 45% to 65% as singletons. The source is a human donor with alopecia areata. The sample consisted of CD4+ T cells sorted from blood, taken at week 0. This rearrangement joins TRBV9 to TRBJ2-2, with TRBD1 as a possible D gene (5 bases). The CDR3 loop is CASSVKVSLGDTGELFF. CDR3 nucleotides: TGTGCCAGCAGCGTAAAAGTCAGCTTAGGGGACACCGGGGAGCTGTTTTTT.